The clone carrying this T cell receptor (beta chain) was detected many times. Its antigen is currently unknown. This sample is drawn from a study of T cells in Graves' hyperthyroidism and ophthalmopathy. Per the germline V gene, CDR1 is MNHEY and CDR2 is SVGEGT. The CDR3 has 16 residues. The V end lost 0 bases, the J end lost 0 bases, and 11 bases lay between the germline ends. Regarding the study as a whole: Classification by a 13 V-J model distinguished ophthalmopathy from stable hyperthyroidism.

The diagnoses drew upon clinical symptoms, serum thyroxine and TRAb, thyroid ultrasound and orbital computed tomography. TCR beta CDR3 sequences were amplified from RNA transcripts. A first-round RT-PCR of the TCR CDR3 used the HTBI primer set. In TCRdb, the multiplex PCR reads were re-called with MiXCR into one record per CDR3 protein. Among hundreds of thousands of distinct CDR3 sequences listed, around 15% were seen once. The sequence came from a woman aged 40-49 years with Graves' ophthalmopathy. The chain joins TRBV6-2 or TRBV6-3 to TRBJ1-1; D call uncertain. The sequenced sample was blood. Written as DNA, the CDR3 is TGTGCCAGCAGTTACTCAGTCAGAAGTTTGAACACTGAAGCTTTCTTT. This codes for CASSYSVRSLNTEAFF.